Presented here are 10 T cell receptor beta chains from one specimen sequenced in a study of blood T cells in healthy people across ages. Sample-barcoded 5' priming and a J-beta primer mix drove a second PCR of 7 to 11 cycles. One entry per CDR3 protein results from TCRdb running MiXCR on the 5' RACE reads. Counted here are 800,000 to 1,000,000 distinct CDR3 sequences, around 48% occurring once; the ten biggest clones make up under 15%. The source material was blood. Every receptor here comes from a man aged 30 to 45 in good health.

The chain carries TRBV10-3 and TRBJ1-5; D not certain. The V gene's germline CDR1 is ENHRY and CDR2 SYGVKD. The CDR3 is made up of 16 amino acids. Trimming shortened V by 0 bases and J by 0 bases, and 9 bases separated the two germline ends. The CDR3 is CAISESASFSNQPQHF. The DNA for the CDR3 is TGTGCCATCAGTGAGTCGGCCAGCTTTAGCAATCAGCCCCAGCATTTT.

The J gene is TRBJ1-2, the V gene TRBV5-1, with D maybe TRBD1 (6 bases). CDR1 and CDR2 from the germline V gene are SGHRS and YFSETQ. V lost 2 bases, J lost 4 bases, and 12 bases lay in between. The CDR3 sequence is 14 residues long. Here the CDR3 reads CASSFPGARYGYTF. DNA of the CDR3: TGCGCCAGCAGCTTCCCAGGGGCCCGCTATGGCTACACCTTC.

The sample holds a few counts of this clonotype. The chain recombines TRBV21-1 with TRBJ2-3. TRBV21-1 is termed a pseudogene. The CDR3 spans 15 residues. CDR3 nucleotide sequence: TGTGCCAGCAGCCTAGGTTATCATAGCACAGATACGCAGTATTTT. It encodes CASSLGYHSTDTQYF.

The V and J genes are TRBV9 and TRBJ1-2; the match to TRBD1 covers 10 bases. V lost 6 bases and J lost 1; bases outside the gene matches: 9. Per the germline V gene, CDR1 is SGDLS and CDR2 is YYNGEE. The CDR3 has 16 amino acids. CDR3 amino acids: CASTTPRDRGNYGYTF. DNA for the CDR3: TGTGCCAGCACCACCCCTCGGGACAGGGGTAACTATGGCTACACCTTC.

The rearrangement uses TRBV5-1 and TRBJ2-7; TRBD2 matches at 7 bases. Germline values: CDR1 SGHRS, CDR2 YFSETQ. The CDR3 runs 15 residues. V lost 7 bases and J lost 3; bases outside the gene matches: 13. CDR3 nucleotides: TGCGCCAGCTGCCCCTGGGGAGGGGATTTCTACGAGCAGTACTTC. It specifies CASCPWGGDFYEQYF.

This chain joins TRBV5-1 and TRBJ2-5; TRBD1 or TRBD2 may be the D gene (5 bases each). Germline V gives CDR1 SGHRS, CDR2 YFSETQ. The CDR3 extends over 14 amino acids. With 3 bases removed from V and 5 bases from J, the gap between germline ends came to 14 bases. The CDR3 nucleotides are TGCGCCAGCAGCTCCGGGACGGCCGAGGAGACCCAGTACTTC. Translation: CASSSGTAEETQYF.

This clonotype showed up just a few times. V gene TRBV4-2 combines with J gene TRBJ2-5; TRBD1 aligns across 8 bases. The J call is uncertain, as TRBJ2-7 better fits the DNA end. Looked up from germline, CDR1 is LGHNA and CDR2 is YNFKEQ. The CDR3 totals 16 residues. The CDR3 nucleotides are TGTGCCAGCAGCCAAGAACCCCGACAGGGGATTGGCGAGCAGTACTTC. Protein: CASSQEPRQGIGEQYF.

The rearrangement joins TRBV13 to TRBJ1-2; TRBD1 is a possible D gene (5 bases). From germline, CDR1 is PRHDT and CDR2 FYEKMQ (reference sequence). The V gene lost 2 bases and the J gene lost 4 bases, with 11 bases spanning the gap. The CDR3 runs 14 residues. In DNA form, the CDR3 reads TGTGCCAGCAGCTTAAAAGGGGTCTCCTATGGCTACACCTTC. The encoded protein is CASSLKGVSYGYTF.

This clonotype has more than one count but fewer than ten. This chain connects TRBV5-1 to TRBJ2-7; no firm D call. Per germline, CDR1 SGHRS and CDR2 YFSETQ. The CDR3 has 13 amino acids. V lost 7 bases and J 1 base, leaving 12 bases between the germline ends. The CDR3 protein is CASAGVLSYEQYF. CDR3 nucleotide sequence: TGCGCCAGCGCCGGTGTCCTATCCTACGAGCAGTACTTC. Based on the CDR3 plus reference TRBV5-1 and TRBJ2-7, the full variable domain is KAGVTQTPRYLIKTRGQQVTLSCSPISGHRSVSWYQQTPGQGLQFLFEYFSETQRNKGNFPGRFSGRQFSNSRSEMNVSTLELGDSALYLCASAGVLSYEQYFGPGTRLTVT.

This clonotype was seen more than once but under ten times. This chain connects TRBV29-1 to TRBJ2-1, with D unclear. This CDR3 has 14 amino acids. Germline CDR1 SQVTM, CDR2 ANQGSEA. Trimming took off 6 bases at V and 5 bases at J, with 17 bases between the two ends. This CDR3 is CSVRLGPSHNEQFF. For the CDR3, the DNA is TGCAGCGTGCGACTGGGTCCTTCCCACAATGAGCAGTTCTTC.